The present TCR beta chain was sequenced within a study of regulatory dendritic cells for organ transplantation. Regarding this clone: The antigen remains undetermined.

General observations from the study: Regulatory dendritic cells appeared to expand memory CD8+ clones less than mature ones. Naive T cells showed high diversity, memory cells less, memory CD8+ least.

Assay: immunoSEQ multiplex PCR; the TCRdb copy retains only in-frame clones and omits some. Found here are roughly 30,000 clones, under 90% of them singletons; the top ten hold around 0.43%. FACS sorted CD4+ or CD8+ T cells into CD45RA+ naive and CD45RO+ memory. Sequencing was carried out using naive CD8+ T cells from blood. Subset here: CD45RA+ naive T cells. The clonotype comes from a human donor in good health.

The CDR3 coding sequence is TGTGCCAGCAGCTCGACAGGGGGTGATTATAGCAATCAGCCCCAGCATTTT. Amino acids: CASSSTGGDYSNQPQHF. The chain uses TRBV5-6 and TRBJ1-5; 9 positions match TRBD1. With 3 bases clipped from V and 0 bases from J, the junction kept 7 bases outside the gene matches. Germline-derived CDR1 and CDR2 are SGHDT and YYEEEE. The CDR3 contains 17 residues.